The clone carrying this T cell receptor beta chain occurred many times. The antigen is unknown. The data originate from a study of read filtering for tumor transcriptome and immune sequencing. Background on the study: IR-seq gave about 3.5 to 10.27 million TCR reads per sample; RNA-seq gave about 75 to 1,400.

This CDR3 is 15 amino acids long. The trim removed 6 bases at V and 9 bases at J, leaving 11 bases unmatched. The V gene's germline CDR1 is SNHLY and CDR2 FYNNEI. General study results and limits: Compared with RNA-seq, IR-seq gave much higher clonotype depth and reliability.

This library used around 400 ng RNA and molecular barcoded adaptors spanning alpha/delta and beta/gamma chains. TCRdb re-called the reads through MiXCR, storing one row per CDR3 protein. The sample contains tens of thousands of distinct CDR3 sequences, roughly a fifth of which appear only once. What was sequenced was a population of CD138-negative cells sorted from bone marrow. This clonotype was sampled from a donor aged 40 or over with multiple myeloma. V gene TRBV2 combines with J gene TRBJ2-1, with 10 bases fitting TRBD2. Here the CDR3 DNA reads TGTGCCAGCAGGCTCGAAGCGGGAGGGCAGGGTGAGCAGTTCTTC. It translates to CASRLEAGGQGEQFF.